This paragraph reports one T cell receptor (beta chain). Its antigen remains unknown. Per the germline V gene, CDR1 is SGDLS and CDR2 is YYNGEE. After removal of 0 bases from V and 3 bases from J, the junction contained 0 bases not matched to a gene. The CDR3 is made up of 14 amino acids. Assay used: immunoSEQ multiplex PCR; TCRdb lists only in-frame clones, some missing. The table includes tens of thousands of clones, approximately 73% detected once. The data are from a study of vaccination effects on CD4 cells after COVID-19. Before any sequencing was done, the ViraFEST assay used viral peptide pools to expand antigen-specific CD4+ T cells. Investigators separated out CD4+ T cells once around nine days of culture had passed. People in the vaccine group had not been infected with SARS-CoV-2 before, and their nucleocapsid antibodies were negative. The study, taken as a whole, reports: By a late point after vaccination, infection- and vaccine-induced clones had shrunk markedly through clonal contraction.

This clonotype was obtained from a human donor who received a COVID-19 vaccine. The rearrangement uses TRBV9 and TRBJ2-7, with 10 bases fitting TRBD1. The sequences come from CD4+ T cells from PBMCs cultured with HCoV-OC43 spike peptides, collected before COVID-19 vaccination. Regarding subset: HCoV-OC43 spike overlapping peptide pool stimulation. CDR3 region: CASSVGDRGYEQYF. DNA of the CDR3: TGTGCCAGCAGCGTAGGGGACAGGGGCTACGAGCAGTACTTC.